This T cell receptor beta chain derives from a study of cytomegalovirus exposure and HLA in healthy donors. Study-wide points: On later analysis, the bulk of CMV-associated TCR beta chains appeared to be HLA-restricted.

Only one count was recorded for this clone. Its antigen is still unknown. The CDR3 length is 15 residues. Germline-derived CDR1 and CDR2 are MDHEN and SYDVKM. V shed 0 bases, J shed 2 bases, and the junction held 2 bases outside the gene matches. In the PCR, 60 Vbeta and 13 Jbeta primers were used. TCRdb's copy holds only in-frame clones and misses some; the assay was immunoSEQ multiplex PCR. Of roughly 200,000 clones listed, under 85% are singletons. V gene TRBV28 combines with J gene TRBJ2-3; TRBD1 aligns across 7 bases. The receptor comes from a male donor in good health and CMV-seronegative. Sequenced: PBMCs. CDR3 loop: CASSLWTGFTDTQYF. CDR3 DNA: TGTGCCAGCAGTTTATGGACAGGGTTCACAGATACGCAGTATTTT.